What follows describes a single TCR beta chain. Its antigen is undetermined. These data belong to a study of T cell repertoires in cytomegalovirus infection. Study background: Use of recently identified HLA-C-restricted and well-studied HLA-B-restricted CMV epitopes was part of the study. Shared public TCR beta signatures pointed to both CMV infection and a matching HLA type.

Points from the study as a whole: Carriers of CMV plus the relevant HLA were identified by cumulative public TCR beta family frequency. Ex vivo responses were dominated by HLA-C-restricted CMV-specific TCR beta clonotypes.

TCRdb fed the reads into MiXCR, producing one record per CDR3 protein. The sample holds 300,000 to 400,000 distinct CDR3 sequences, about 29% seen once. Germline CDR1 reads ENHRY; CDR2 reads SYGVKD. After removal of 2 bases from V and 2 bases from J, the junction contained 13 bases not matched to a gene. The CDR3 covers 18 residues. The sequence was obtained from a human donor in good health (CMV status not recorded). Some clones in this sample may be carry-over from other donors' samples. This rearrangement joins TRBV10-3 to TRBJ2-3; 7 positions match TRBD2. The starting material was cultured PBMCs, obtained from culture after CMV antigen stimulation. Written as DNA, the CDR3 is TGTGCCATCAGTGAGCCCCCCGGGCTAGCGGAAACCACAGATACGCAGTATTTT. Its translation: CAISEPPGLAETTDTQYF.